This T cell receptor (beta chain) was sequenced for a study of graft-versus-host responses after intestinal transplantation. Across the study: Each of the recipients got a multivisceral, liver-intestinal, or isolated intestinal transplant.

Only in-frame clones appear in the TCRdb table, and some are missing; sequencing was by immunoSEQ multiplex PCR. Among 40,000 to 55,000 clones, approximately 84% were seen once, and the ten largest hold 0.35% to 0.55%. Turning to this clone: As yet, its antigen is unknown.

V gave up 5 bases and J gave up 15 bases, with 20 bases separating them. CDR3 length: 13 residues. Germline CDR1 reads MNHEY; CDR2 reads SMNVEV (reference sequence). This chain uses TRBV27 with TRBJ2-1; D unresolved. Sequencing used unstimulated CD4+ T cells sorted from spleen or lymph node cells, obtained before transplant. The source of this sequence is a human donor who was the organ donor for an intestinal transplant. CDR3 in DNA: TGTGCCAGCAGTCCACCAAGACTGGAAAGCAGGTTCTTC. This encodes CASSPPRLESRFF.